The 23 T cell receptor beta chains in this list originate from one sample, sequenced in a study of early T cells in non-severe SARS-CoV-2 infection. TCRdb reprocessed the 5' RACE reads with MiXCR, giving one entry per CDR3 protein. Of about 57,000 distinct CDR3 sequences listed, roughly 10% are singletons. The sequencing sample was made of whole blood. These TCRs come from an adult who was a healthcare worker with PCR-confirmed SARS-CoV-2 infection or an uninfected control (not recorded which).

In its sample, this clonotype was seen many times. This chain joins TRBV28 and TRBJ2-7; 8 bases are shared with TRBD1. V trimming: 5 bases; J trimming: 3 bases; junction bases outside the gene matches: 6. The germline V gene encodes CDR1 MDHEN and CDR2 SYDVKM. CDR3 length equals 14 residues. The CDR3, as DNA: TGTGCCAGCAGTCAGTGGACAGGGTTCTACGAGCAGTACTTC. Translating gives CASSQWTGFYEQYF.

The table lists this clonotype with a few counts. V and J are TRBV2 and TRBJ2-7; either TRBD1 or TRBD2 may fit D (5 bases each). The CDR3 is 12 amino acids. Trimming took off 5 bases at V and 6 bases at J, with 11 bases between the two ends. Germline V gene data show CDR1 as SNHLY and CDR2 as FYNNEI. The CDR3 region has the DNA TGTGCCAGCAGTACGAATGGGGGCGAGCAGTACTTC. It yields the protein CASSTNGGEQYF.

The chain links TRBV29-1 to TRBJ2-3, with TRBD1 identical over 9 bases. The J segment lost 3 bases and the V segment lost 7 bases, leaving 2 bases of the junction unmatched. Germline V gene sequence: CDR1 SQVTM, CDR2 ANQGSEA. The CDR3 is made up of 12 amino acids. Written as DNA, the CDR3 is TGCAGCGCCGGACAGGGGACAGATACGCAGTATTTT. Protein: CSAGQGTDTQYF.

The chain employs TRBV11-2 and TRBJ2-5; D might be TRBD2 (5 bases). The CDR3 spans 12 residues. CDR1 and CDR2 from the germline V gene are SGHAT and FQNNGV. V gave up 5 bases and J gave up 14 bases, with 18 bases separating them. CDR3 protein: CASSLSRGSRYF. DNA for the CDR3: TGTGCCAGCAGCCTAAGCCGGGGATCACGATACTTC.

Ten or more counts support this clonotype. V and J are TRBV5-4 and TRBJ2-3; 11 bases line up with TRBD2. The CDR3 loop spans 17 amino acids. The V and J ends lost 4 bases and 5 bases, in that order; junction bases with no gene match: 12. Germline CDR1 is SGHNT and CDR2 is YYREEE (reference sequence). The CDR3 bases are TGTGCCAGCAGCCCCAGGACTAGCGGGCCGGCGAGAGATACGCAGTATTTT. This codes for CASSPRTSGPARDTQYF.

This clonotype was counted at least ten times. J is TRBJ1-6 and V is TRBV28, with TRBD1 identical over 7 bases. Germline lookup yields CDR1 MDHEN and CDR2 SYDVKM. The CDR3 loop spans 15 amino acids. J was trimmed by 7 bases and V by 6 bases; bases with no gene match: 9. This CDR3 is CASRLPGQNNSPLHF. CDR3 nucleotide sequence: TGTGCCAGCAGGCTTCCGGGACAGAACAATTCACCCCTCCACTTT. Together with reference TRBV28 and TRBJ1-6, the CDR3 gives the full variable domain: DVKVTQSSRYLVKRTGEKVFLECVQDMDHENMFWYRQDPGLGLRLIYFSYDVKMKEKGDIPEGYSVSREKKERFSLILESASTNQTSMYLCASRLPGQNNSPLHFGNGTRLTVT.

This clonotype is termed medium-sized (0.01 to 0.1%). The DNA is omitted, as the CDR3 cannot be located on it reliably, and the CDR3 follows TCRdb's listing. This chain links TRBV28 with TRBJ2-1; TRBD1, as called in the table, went unchecked against the DNA. From germline, CDR1 is MDHEN and CDR2 SYDVKM. The CDR3 has 18 residues if both end residues are counted. The CDR3 loop is CASSTSPWTADLVNEQFF.

In its sample, this clonotype was seen many times. The chain carries TRBV5-5 and TRBJ2-7; D possibly corresponds to TRBD2 (6 bases). The V end lost 4 bases, the J end lost 6 bases, and 14 bases lay between the germline ends. This CDR3 has 13 residues. Germline CDR1 reads SGHKS; CDR2 reads YYEKEE (reference sequence). The CDR3 loop reads CASSPGGRPEQYF. The CDR3, as DNA: TGTGCCAGCAGCCCCGGAGGGAGGCCCGAGCAGTACTTC.

V usage is TRBV3-1 and J usage is TRBJ1-3; no reliable D call. The V gene lost 2 bases and the J gene lost 0 bases, with 14 bases spanning the gap. This CDR3 comprises 17 residues. From germline, CDR1 is LGHDT and CDR2 YNNKEL (reference sequence). The CDR3 DNA is TGTGCCAGCAGCCAACCCCTCGGCTCCTTCTCTGGAAACACCATATATTTT. Protein sequence: CASSQPLGSFSGNTIYF. Combining the CDR3 with reference TRBV3-1 and TRBJ1-3 gives the whole variable domain DTAVSQTPKYLVTQMGNDKSIKCEQNLGHDTMYWYKQDSKKFLKIMFSYNNKELIINETVPNRFSPKSPDKAHLNLHINSLELGDSAVYFCASSQPLGSFSGNTIYFGEGSWLTVV.

The genes are TRBV5-4 and TRBJ2-3, with 7 bases lining up with TRBD1. The CDR3 sequence is 13 residues long. The trim removed 4 bases at V and 1 base at J, leaving 0 bases unmatched. Germline CDR1 is SGHNT and CDR2 is YYREEE (reference sequence). CDR3 amino acids: CASSTGGTDTQYF. DNA of the CDR3: TGTGCCAGCAGCACAGGGGGCACAGATACGCAGTATTTT.

Relative to its sample, this clonotype is medium-sized. The chain couples TRBV6-5 to TRBJ2-5, with TRBD2 identical over 8 bases. The V gene's germline CDR1 is MNHEY and CDR2 SVGAGI. J lost 0 bases, V lost 6 bases, and 3 bases had no gene match. This CDR3 is built from 14 residues. Written as DNA, the CDR3 is TGTGCCAGCAGACTAGCGGAGTACCAAGAGACCCAGTACTTC. As protein: CASRLAEYQETQYF.

This clonotype was seen ten or more times. The chain links TRBV7-9 to TRBJ2-1; 12 nucleotides match TRBD2. CDR1 and CDR2 from the germline V gene are SEHNR and FQNEAQ (reference sequence). This CDR3 has 15 amino acids. The J segment lost 5 bases and the V segment lost 1 base, leaving 0 bases of the junction unmatched. The CDR3 DNA reads TGTGCCAGCAGCTTAGGGACTAGCGGGGACAATGAGCAGTTCTTC. Its translation: CASSLGTSGDNEQFF.

This clonotype turned up a few times. The rearrangement joins TRBV5-4 to TRBJ2-3; tentatively, D is TRBD1 or TRBD2 (5 bases each). Trimming removed 4 bases from V and 4 bases from J, with 10 bases in between. From germline, CDR1 is SGHNT and CDR2 YYREEE (reference sequence). The length of the CDR3 is 13 residues. Here the CDR3 reads CASSLRGADTQYF. As DNA, the CDR3 is TGTGCCAGCAGCCTTCGAGGGGCAGATACGCAGTATTTT.

V gene TRBV20-1 combines with J gene TRBJ2-7; the D call may be TRBD1 or TRBD2 (5 bases each). The length of the CDR3 is 15 residues. Trimming stripped 6 bases from V and 3 bases from J, with 21 bases between. In germline, CDR1 is DFQATT, CDR2 SNEGSKA (reference sequence). CDR3 sequence: CSAERGRDTIYEQYF. CDR3 DNA sequence: TGCAGTGCCGAGAGGGGCAGAGACACGATCTACGAGCAGTACTTC.

This chain uses TRBV5-1 with TRBJ2-7; no firm D call. The CDR3 is 15 residues long. Germline values: CDR1 SGHRS, CDR2 YFSETQ. The V and J ends lost 2 bases and 1 base respectively, with 13 bases between them. The CDR3 protein is CASSLGAAESYEQYF. As DNA, the CDR3 is TGCGCCAGCAGCTTAGGAGCCGCCGAATCCTACGAGCAGTACTTC. The full variable domain, completed using reference TRBV5-1 and TRBJ2-7, is KAGVTQTPRYLIKTRGQQVTLSCSPISGHRSVSWYQQTPGQGLQFLFEYFSETQRNKGNFPGRFSGRQFSNSRSEMNVSTLELGDSALYLCASSLGAAESYEQYFGPGTRLTVT.

This clonotype was observed at least ten times. The chain links TRBV12-3 or TRBV12-4 to TRBJ2-3; no clear D gene. Trimming left V 5 bases short and J 0 bases short, with 15 bases between. The CDR3 extends over 16 amino acids. The DNA of the CDR3 is TGTGCCAGCAGTCAGAAGGGTGGGTTTAGCACAGATACGCAGTATTTT. As protein: CASSQKGGFSTDTQYF.

This clonotype has at least ten counts. CDR3 amino acids: CASSSQRQGLSPQHF. The CDR3 bases are TGTGCCAGCAGTTCACAGAGACAGGGTTTATCGCCCCAGCATTTT. The chain couples TRBV5-5 to TRBJ1-5; 7 nucleotides line up with TRBD1. V lost 5 bases and J lost 9; bases outside the gene matches: 14. CDR1 is SGHKS, CDR2 YYEKEE, per germline (reference sequence). The CDR3 covers 15 residues.

At least ten counts were recorded for this clonotype. The chain employs TRBV20-1 and TRBJ1-5; 7 nucleotides align to TRBD1. Germline V gives CDR1 DFQATT, CDR2 SNEGSKA (reference sequence). Trimming removed 0 bases from V and 5 bases from J; junction bases left unmatched: 4. The CDR3 is 14 amino acids. CDR3: CSAREGQIYQPQHF. The CDR3 nucleotides are TGCAGTGCTAGAGAGGGACAGATTTATCAGCCCCAGCATTTT.

In its sample, this clonotype was seen a few times. This chain connects TRBV6-5 to TRBJ1-5; maybe TRBD1 (5 bases). Germline CDR1 reads MNHEY; CDR2 reads SVGAGI. V was cut by 4 bases and J by 1 base, with 11 bases left in between. The CDR3 length is 15 residues. The CDR3 is CASSSQGISNQPQHF. The CDR3 nucleotides read TGTGCCAGCAGTTCGCAGGGTATCAGCAATCAGCCCCAGCATTTT.

This clonotype was seen repeatedly, ten times or more. The chain uses TRBV7-9 and TRBJ1-1; possibly TRBD1 for D (6 bases). V was trimmed by 0 bases and J by 0 bases, leaving 11 bases between them. The CDR3 extends over 16 amino acids. The germline CDR1 and CDR2 sequences are SEHNR and FQNEAQ (reference sequence). CDR3 nucleotide sequence: TGTGCCAGCAGCTTAGCAGGGCGGACAGTGAACACTGAAGCTTTCTTT. Translated: CASSLAGRTVNTEAFF.

For this clonotype: Just one base apart from a much larger clone, this may be a read error. The chain links TRBV5-6 to TRBJ2-4; D may be TRBD1 (6 bases). CDR1 and CDR2 from the germline V gene are SGHDT and YYEEEE. The CDR3 has 13 amino acids. The V gene lost 1 base and the J gene lost 7 bases, with 9 bases spanning the gap. The CDR3 bases are TGTGCCAGCAGCTTGACAGGGTGCAACATTCAGTACTTC. Its protein product is CASSLTGCNIQYF.

This clonotype was detected ten times or more. V and J are TRBV5-6 and TRBJ2-5; D is uncertain. Trimming took 10 bases from V and 5 from J, leaving 15 bases between them. Germline loops: CDR1 SGHDT, CDR2 YYEEEE. This CDR3 contains 12 residues. This chain's CDR3 is CASSIGRETQYF. CDR3 sequence (DNA): TGTGCCTCATCAATTGGCCGGGAGACCCAGTACTTC.

The sample holds many counts of this clonotype. The V call is TRBV10-3, the J call TRBJ2-2; tentative D call: TRBD1 (6 bases). V was pared by 10 bases and J by 7 bases, with 13 bases between. There are 12 residues in the CDR3. Germline V gene data show CDR1 as ENHRY and CDR2 as SYGVKD. The CDR3 here is CATGQSSGELFF. The DNA of the CDR3 is TGTGCCACCGGACAGTCCAGCGGGGAGCTGTTTTTT.